These T cell receptor beta chains were read from a single sample in a study of blood T cell repertoires in COVID-19. Clones were sequenced by immunoSEQ multiplex PCR, and TCRdb holds only the in-frame ones, with some missing. The sample lists under 150,000 clones, roughly 84% occurring once. Sequencing was carried out using PBMCs or T cells enriched from blood (not recorded which). All receptors come from a man aged 35 to 55 with acute COVID-19. CDR3s include the opening cysteine and the closing phenylalanine or tryptophan. A D gene is named only where the DNA matches it firmly. Clone size is stated in some rows and not others, as once, few, many or a class when expanded.

j_call v_call clone_size d_call cdr3_nt cdr3_aa
TRBJ1-5 TRBV5-8 once . TGTGCCAGCAGCTACAGGGATCAGCCCCAGCATTTT CASSYRDQPQHF
TRBJ2-2 TRBV28 . . TGTGCCAGCAGATCCCGAGTAGCTGGTCTCCTTGGCGGGGAGCTGTTTTTT CASRSRVAGLLGGELFF
TRBJ2-4 TRBV4-3 . . TGCGCCAGCAGCCAAGTACCCGTCGGAGGTGACATTCAGTACTTC CASSQVPVGGDIQYF
TRBJ2-7 TRBV20-1 . TRBD2 TGCAGTGCTAGTGGAGGGACTACCTCCTACGAGCAGTACTTC CSASGGTTSYEQYF
TRBJ2-3 TRBV2 . TRBD1 TGTGCCAGCAGGGGACAGGGAAAGACAGATACGCAGTATTTT CASRGQGKTDTQYF
TRBJ2-2 TRBV30 . . TGTGCCTGGAGTAAGGCGGGAACCGGGGAGCTGTTTTTT CAWSKAGTGELFF
TRBJ1-1 TRBV11-2 . . TGTGCCAGCAGCTTAGCCTCAGGGGTCACTGAAGCTTTCTTT CASSLASGVTEAFF
TRBJ2-1 TRBV7-2 . . TGTGCCAGCAGCCCAATCTCCGGGTTTGCTCAGAATGAGCAGTTCTTC CASSPISGFAQNEQFF
TRBJ2-7 TRBV30 . . TGTGCCTGGAGGGGCTACTACGAGCAGTACTTC CAWRGYYEQYF
TRBJ2-2 TRBV12-5 . . TGTGCTAGTGGTTTGGTCACGGACTACTTATTGGGGGAGCTGTTTTTT CASGLVTDYLLGELFF
TRBJ2-2 TRBV3-1/TRBV3-2 . TRBD2 TGTGCCAGCAGCCCACTAGCGGGGGATCCCGGGGAGCTGTTTTTT CASSPLAGDPGELFF
TRBJ1-1 TRBV5-1 . . TGCGCCAGCAGTCAGTCAGGGCACACTGAAGCTTTCTTT CASSQSGHTEAFF
TRBJ1-1 TRBV7-2 . . TGTGCCAGCAGTCAGCGGGGGGGGAGGTTTACTGAAGCTTTCTTT CASSQRGGRFTEAFF
TRBJ2-1 TRBV28 . . TGTGCCAGCAGTCGGGATATGGGGTCCTACAATGAGCAGTTCTTC CASSRDMGSYNEQFF
TRBJ2-7 TRBV28 . . TGTGCCAGCAGGCCTCAGGGGACCTACGAGCAGTACTTC CASRPQGTYEQYF
TRBJ1-2 TRBV5-1 . TRBD1 TGCGCCAGCAGCTCCGATAGGACAGGGGCGGAATATGGCTACACCTTC CASSSDRTGAEYGYTF
TRBJ1-5 TRBV5-6 . . TGTGCCAGCAGCGTAGGAGGATATAGCAATCAGCCCCAGCATTTT CASSVGGYSNQPQHF
TRBJ1-6 TRBV14 once TRBD1 TGTGCCAGCAGCCGAAACAGGGGATATAATTCACCCCTCCACTTT CASSRNRGYNSPLHF
TRBJ2-2 TRBV19 . . TGTGCCAGTAAGCCAGGGTCGAACACCGGGGAGCTGTTTTTT CASKPGSNTGELFF
TRBJ2-7 TRBV6-5 . . TGTGCCAGCTCCCGAGGGGGAAACCCGAGCGAGCAGTACTTC CASSRGGNPSEQYF
TRBJ2-5 TRBV15 . TRBD1 TGTGCCACCAGCAGAGATCTTGGACAGGGAGAGACCCAGTACTTC CATSRDLGQGETQYF
TRBJ2-3 TRBV7-2 . TRBD2 TGTGCCAGCAGCTGGGGCGGGAGTGGAGATACGCAGTATTTT CASSWGGSGDTQYF
TRBJ1-2 TRBV28 . TRBD1 TGTGCCAGCAGTGCCACAGGGGAATGGGGCTACACCTTC CASSATGEWGYTF
TRBJ1-2 TRBV3-1/TRBV3-2 . TRBD1 TGTGCCAGCAGAGAAGACAGGGCGATCACCTTC CASREDRAITF
TRBJ2-7 TRBV15 . . TGTGCCACCAGCAGAGTGACTAACTCCTACGAGCAGTACTTC CATSRVTNSYEQYF
TRBJ1-5 TRBV2 . TRBD1 TGTGCCAGCAGTGAAGCGGGACAGGGGATAATTGCTCAGCCCCAGCATTTT CASSEAGQGIIAQPQHF
TRBJ2-3 TRBV28 . TRBD2 TGTGCCAGCAGTCCCTGGACTAGCGGGACCACAGATACGCAGTATTTT CASSPWTSGTTDTQYF
TRBJ1-2 TRBV15 . TRBD1 TGTGCCACCAGCAGAGGACAGGGTCTCACCGTTGACTATGGCTACACCTTC CATSRGQGLTVDYGYTF
TRBJ2-6 TRBV29-1 . TRBD2 TGCAGCGTTGGGGGGGGCTCTGGGGCCAACGTCCTGACTTTC CSVGGGSGANVLTF
TRBJ1-2 TRBV7-2 . . TGTGCCAGCAGCTTGGGAGGGGGGAACTATGGCTACACCTTC CASSLGGGNYGYTF
TRBJ2-3 TRBV11-2 . . TGTGCCAGCAGCGCGGTCCGGACTAACACAGATACGCAGTATTTT CASSAVRTNTDTQYF
TRBJ2-5 TRBV7-9 . . TGTGCCAGCAGCCCAGGCGTCGTTGGGGAGACCCAGTACTTC CASSPGVVGETQYF
TRBJ1-2 TRBV9 . TRBD1 TGTGCCAGCAGCGGATCGGACAGGGGGGACTATGGCTACACCTTC CASSGSDRGDYGYTF
TRBJ1-1 TRBV11-2 . TRBD1 TGTGCCAGCAGCTTAGTAGCCAGGGGGTCGTCTGAAGCTTTCTTT CASSLVARGSSEAFF
TRBJ1-4 TRBV10-3 . TRBD1 TGTGCCATCAGTGATACCGGACAGGATGATGCGGAAAAACTGTTTTTT CAISDTGQDDAEKLFF
TRBJ2-3 TRBV7-2 few TRBD2 TGTGCCAGCAGCTTACAGGGCGGGGGACTCACGAATCCAGATACGCAGTATTTT CASSLQGGGLTNPDTQYF
TRBJ1-1 TRBV2 . . TGTGCCAGCAGTCAACTCAGGCAAACAAAACCAAACAGTGAAGCTTTCTTT CASSQLRQTKPNSEAFF